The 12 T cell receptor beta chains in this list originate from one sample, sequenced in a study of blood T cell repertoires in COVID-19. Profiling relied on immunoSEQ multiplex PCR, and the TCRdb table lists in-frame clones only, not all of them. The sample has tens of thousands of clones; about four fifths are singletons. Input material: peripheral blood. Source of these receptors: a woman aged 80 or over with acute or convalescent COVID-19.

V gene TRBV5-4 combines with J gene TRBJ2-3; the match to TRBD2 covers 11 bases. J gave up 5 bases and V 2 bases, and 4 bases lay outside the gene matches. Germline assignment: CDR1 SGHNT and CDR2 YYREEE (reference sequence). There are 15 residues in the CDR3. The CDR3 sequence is CASSLKLAGEDTQYF. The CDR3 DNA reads TGTGCCAGCAGCTTAAAACTAGCGGGGGAAGATACGCAGTATTTT.

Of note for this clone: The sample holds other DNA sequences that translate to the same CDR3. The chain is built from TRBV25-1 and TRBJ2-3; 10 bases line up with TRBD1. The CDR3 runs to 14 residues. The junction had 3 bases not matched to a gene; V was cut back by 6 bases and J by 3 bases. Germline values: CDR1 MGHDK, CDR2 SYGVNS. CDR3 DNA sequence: TGTGCCAGCAGCCGGACAGGGGGGACAGATACGCAGTATTTT. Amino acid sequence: CASSRTGGTDTQYF.

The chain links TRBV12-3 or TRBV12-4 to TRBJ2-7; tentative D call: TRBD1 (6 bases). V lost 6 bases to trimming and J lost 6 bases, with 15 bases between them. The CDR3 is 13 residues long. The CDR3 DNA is TGTGCCAGCAGCCAGGGGCGTTCGGTCGAGCAGTACTTC. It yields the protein CASSQGRSVEQYF.

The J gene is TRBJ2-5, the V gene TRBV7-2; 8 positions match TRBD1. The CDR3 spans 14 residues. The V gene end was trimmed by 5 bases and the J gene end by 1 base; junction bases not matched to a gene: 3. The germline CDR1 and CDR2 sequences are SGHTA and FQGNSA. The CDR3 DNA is TGTGCCAGCAGCACAGGACAGGGCCAAGAGACCCAGTACTTC. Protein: CASSTGQGQETQYF.

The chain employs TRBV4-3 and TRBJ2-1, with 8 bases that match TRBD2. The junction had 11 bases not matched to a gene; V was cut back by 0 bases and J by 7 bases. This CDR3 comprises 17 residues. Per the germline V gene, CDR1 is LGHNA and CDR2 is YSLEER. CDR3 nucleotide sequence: TGCGCCAGCAGCCAAGATTGGGGAGCGGGGGTAGGAAATGAGCAGTTCTTC. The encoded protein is CASSQDWGAGVGNEQFF.

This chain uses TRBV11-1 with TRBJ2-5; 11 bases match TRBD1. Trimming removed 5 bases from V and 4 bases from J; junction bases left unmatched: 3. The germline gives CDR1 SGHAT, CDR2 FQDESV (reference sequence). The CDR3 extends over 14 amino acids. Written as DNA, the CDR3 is TGTGCCAGCAGCGATGGGACAGGGGGAGAGACCCAGTACTTC. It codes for CASSDGTGGETQYF.

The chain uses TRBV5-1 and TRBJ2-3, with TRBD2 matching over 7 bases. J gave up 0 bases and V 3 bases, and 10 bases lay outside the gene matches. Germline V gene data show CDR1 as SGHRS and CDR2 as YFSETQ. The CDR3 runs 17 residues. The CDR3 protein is CASSWGGAGSSTDTQYF. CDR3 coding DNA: TGCGCCAGCAGCTGGGGGGGAGCGGGGTCTAGCACAGATACGCAGTATTTT. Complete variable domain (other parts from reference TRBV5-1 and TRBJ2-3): KAGVTQTPRYLIKTRGQQVTLSCSPISGHRSVSWYQQTPGQGLQFLFEYFSETQRNKGNFPGRFSGRQFSNSRSEMNVSTLELGDSALYLCASSWGGAGSSTDTQYFGPGTRLTVL.

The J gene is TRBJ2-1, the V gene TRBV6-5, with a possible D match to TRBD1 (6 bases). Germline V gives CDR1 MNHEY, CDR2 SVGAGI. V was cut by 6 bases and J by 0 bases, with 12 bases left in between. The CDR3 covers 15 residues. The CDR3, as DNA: TGTGCCAGCAGCACCCAGGGGAGCTCCTACAATGAGCAGTTCTTC. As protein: CASSTQGSSYNEQFF.

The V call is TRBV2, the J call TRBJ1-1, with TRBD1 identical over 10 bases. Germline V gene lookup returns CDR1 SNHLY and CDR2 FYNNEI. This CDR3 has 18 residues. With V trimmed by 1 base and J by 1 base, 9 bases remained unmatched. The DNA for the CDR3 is TGTGCCAGCAGTGAAGGAAAGGGACAGGGGTCTAAGAACACTGAAGCTTTCTTT. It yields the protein CASSEGKGQGSKNTEAFF. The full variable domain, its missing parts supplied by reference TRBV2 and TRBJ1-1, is EPEVTQTPSHQVTQMGQEVILRCVPISNHLYFYWYRQILGQKVEFLVSFYNNEISEKSEIFDDQFSVERPDGSNFTLKIRSTKLEDSAMYFCASSEGKGQGSKNTEAFFGQGTRLTVV.

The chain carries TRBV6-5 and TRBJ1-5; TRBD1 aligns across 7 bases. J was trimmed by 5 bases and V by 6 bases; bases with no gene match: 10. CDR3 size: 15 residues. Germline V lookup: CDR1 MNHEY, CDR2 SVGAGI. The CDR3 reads CASRRDRARDQPQHF. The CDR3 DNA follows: TGTGCCAGCAGACGAGACAGGGCCAGGGATCAGCCCCAGCATTTT.

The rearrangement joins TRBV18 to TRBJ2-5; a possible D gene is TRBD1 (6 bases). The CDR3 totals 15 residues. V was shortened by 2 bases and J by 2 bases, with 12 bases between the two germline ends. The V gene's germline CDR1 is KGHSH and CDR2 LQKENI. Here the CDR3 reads CASSPWRGQQETQYF. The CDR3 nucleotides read TGTGCCAGCTCACCATGGAGAGGACAGCAAGAGACCCAGTACTTC.

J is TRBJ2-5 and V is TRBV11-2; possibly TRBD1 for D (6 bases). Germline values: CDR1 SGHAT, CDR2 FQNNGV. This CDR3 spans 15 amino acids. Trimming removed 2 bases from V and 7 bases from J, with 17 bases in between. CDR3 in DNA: TGTGCCAGCAGCTTAAGCAGGGGTGGGATGAGGACCCAGTACTTC. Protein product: CASSLSRGGMRTQYF.